This TCR beta chain was identified in a study of breast tumors, draining lymph nodes, adjacent tissues. General study findings and limits: Luminal-like breast cancer showed significantly greater tumor-nontumor repertoire similarity than basal-like breast cancer did. Most tumor T cells seemingly derive from lymph node, then expand in tumor. Compared with lymph nodes, tumors were less diverse; compared with nontumor tissue, more.

The lymph nodes were axillary draining lymph nodes from breast cancer patients. The CDR3 is 17 residues long. Germline-derived CDR1 and CDR2 are LGHDT and YNNKEL (reference sequence). Points on this clonotype: No antigen is known for it. This may be a read error, as it is one base from a much larger clone.

Each CDR3 protein gets one entry after TCRdb re-called the multiplex PCR reads with MiXCR. The data contain 120,000 to 150,000 distinct CDR3 sequences, approximately 32% of them seen just once; the ten biggest clones take up about 2.3%. The receptor was derived from a female donor with breast cancer. Some clones in this sample may be carry-over from other donors' samples. The gene calls are TRBV3-1 and TRBJ2-5; 8 bases align to TRBD2. The source material was axillary lymph node tissue. The CDR3 DNA follows: TGTCCCAGCAGCCAAGATATCGGGGGGGGCCTTGGAGAGACCCAGTACTTC. Translation: CPSSQDIGGGLGETQYF.